The source of this T cell receptor beta chain is a study of blood T cells in healthy people across ages. Overall study findings and caveats: Bulk PBMC profiling left naive and antigen-experienced comparisons inconclusive.

Healthy Caucasians from Russia aged about 6 to 95 served as donors. In regard to this clonotype: Its antigen remains unknown.

Next came a second PCR, run for about 6 to 11 cycles, which used a sample-barcoded 5' primer along with a J-beta primer mix. A template-switch adaptor with 12 random nucleotides tagged each cDNA molecule. TCRdb used MiXCR to reprocess the 5' RACE reads, holding one entry per CDR3 protein. The sample has around 1.5 million distinct CDR3 sequences; roughly 64% are singletons. CDR3 length: 14 residues. Germline V gene sequence: CDR1 SNHLY, CDR2 FYNNEI. The V gene lost 1 base and the J gene lost 6 bases, with 12 bases spanning the gap. Sequencing was performed on blood. The chain has TRBV2 and TRBJ1-2; D not resolved. The sequence was obtained from a man aged 18 to 30 in good health. The CDR3 nucleotides are TGTGCCAGCAGTGAAGGGGCCAGAATTCATGGCTACACCTTC. Residues: CASSEGARIHGYTF.